Following are 4 T cell receptor beta chains from one sample sequenced in a study of blood T cell repertoires in COVID-19. Data came from immunoSEQ multiplex PCR; TCRdb stores just in-frame clones and leaves some out. The repertoire holds 95,000 to 110,000 clones, with 70% to 90% as singletons. The source material was peripheral blood. These receptor sequences come from a man between 45 and 60 years old in a cohort sampled during active COVID-19.

The chain links TRBV5-4 to TRBJ1-2; 7 bases agree with TRBD1. Per germline, CDR1 SGHNT and CDR2 YYREEE (reference sequence). The V gene end was trimmed by 0 bases and the J gene end by 7 bases; junction bases not matched to a gene: 15. The CDR3 loop spans 17 amino acids. The CDR3 DNA follows: TGTGCCAGCAGCTTGGGTCGCAGGGGGATCGTTGGCAGTGGCTACACCTTC. It yields the protein CASSLGRRGIVGSGYTF.

This clone was found once. This chain uses TRBV4-1 with TRBJ1-2; perhaps TRBD1 as D (6 bases). Germline CDR1 MGHRA, CDR2 YSYEKL. The CDR3 extends over 16 amino acids. With 1 base removed from V and 3 bases from J, the gap between germline ends came to 15 bases. The CDR3 bases are TGCGCCAGCAGCCAAGGAGGGGGGGCGATTGACTATGGCTACACCTTC. As protein: CASSQGGGAIDYGYTF.

V usage is TRBV11-2 and J usage is TRBJ1-1; possible D gene TRBD1, 5 bases. CDR1 and CDR2 (germline): SGHAT, FQNNGV. This CDR3 has 13 residues. V was shortened by 5 bases and J by 3 bases, with 10 bases between the two germline ends. The chain's CDR3 is CASSIGGYTEAFF. The CDR3 coding sequence is TGTGCCAGCAGCATCGGGGGTTACACTGAAGCTTTCTTT.

The V call is TRBV19, the J call TRBJ1-3; 7 bases agree with TRBD1. The CDR3 covers 15 residues. The V gene end was trimmed by 5 bases and the J gene end by 0 bases; junction bases not matched to a gene: 4. The V gene's germline CDR1 is LNHDA and CDR2 SQIVND (reference sequence). As DNA, the CDR3 is TGTGCCAGTAGTGCACAGGGGAACTCTGGAAACACCATATATTTT. Translation gives CASSAQGNSGNTIYF.